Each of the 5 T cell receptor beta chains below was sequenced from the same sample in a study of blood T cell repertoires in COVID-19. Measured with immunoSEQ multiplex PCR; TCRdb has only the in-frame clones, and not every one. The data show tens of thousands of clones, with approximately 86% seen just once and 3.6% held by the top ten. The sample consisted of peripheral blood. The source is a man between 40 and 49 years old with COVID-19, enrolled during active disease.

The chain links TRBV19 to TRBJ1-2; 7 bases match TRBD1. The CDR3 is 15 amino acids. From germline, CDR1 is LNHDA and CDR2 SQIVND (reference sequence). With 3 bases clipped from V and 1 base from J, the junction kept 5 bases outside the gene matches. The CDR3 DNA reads TGTGCCAGTAGTATGGCGACAGGGATTAACTATGGCTACACCTTC. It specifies CASSMATGINYGYTF. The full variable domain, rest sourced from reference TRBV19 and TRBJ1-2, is DGGITQSPKYLFRKEGQNVTLSCEQNLNHDAMYWYRQDPGQGLRLIYYSQIVNDFQKGDIAEGYSVSREKKESFPLTVTSAQKNPTAFYLCASSMATGINYGYTFGSGTRLTVV.

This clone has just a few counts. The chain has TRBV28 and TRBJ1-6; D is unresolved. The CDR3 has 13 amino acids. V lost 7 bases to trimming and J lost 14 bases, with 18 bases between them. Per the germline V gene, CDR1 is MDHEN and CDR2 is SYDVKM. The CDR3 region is CASTPLPAQALHF. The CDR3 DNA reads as TGTGCCAGCACACCACTTCCCGCCCAGGCCCTCCACTTT. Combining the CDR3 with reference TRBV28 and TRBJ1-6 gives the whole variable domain DVKVTQSSRYLVKRTGEKVFLECVQDMDHENMFWYRQDPGLGLRLIYFSYDVKMKEKGDIPEGYSVSREKKERFSLILESASTNQTSMYLCASTPLPAQALHFGNGTRLTVT.

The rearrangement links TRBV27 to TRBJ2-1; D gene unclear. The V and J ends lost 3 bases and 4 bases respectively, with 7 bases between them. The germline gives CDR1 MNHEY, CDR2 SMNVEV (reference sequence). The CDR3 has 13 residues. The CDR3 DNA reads TGTGCCAGCAGTTTCGGTCTTTACAATGAGCAGTTCTTC. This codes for CASSFGLYNEQFF.

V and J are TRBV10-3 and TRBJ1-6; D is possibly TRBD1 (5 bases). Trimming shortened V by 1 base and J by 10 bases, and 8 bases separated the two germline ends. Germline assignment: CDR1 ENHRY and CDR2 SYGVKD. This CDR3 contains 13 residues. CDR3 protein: CAISEFGGSPLHF. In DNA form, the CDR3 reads TGTGCCATCAGTGAGTTCGGGGGGTCACCCCTCCACTTT.

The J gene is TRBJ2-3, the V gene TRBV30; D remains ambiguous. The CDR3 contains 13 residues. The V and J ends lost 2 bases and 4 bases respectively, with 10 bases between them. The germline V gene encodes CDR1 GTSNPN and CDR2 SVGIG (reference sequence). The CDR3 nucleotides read TGTGCCTGGAGTAAGCTATCCCCAGATACGCAGTATTTT. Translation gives CAWSKLSPDTQYF.